The source of this TCR beta chain is a study of T-cell memory formation after mild COVID-19. Regarding the study as a whole: Memory cells collected pre-infection included some clones that later responded, suggesting cross-reactive memory joined. Clones that contracted from day 15 to 85 were balanced CD4/CD8, while later expanders leaned CD4+.

TCRdb reprocessed the 5' RACE reads with MiXCR, giving one entry per CDR3 protein. The table records about 360,000 distinct CDR3 sequences, approximately 15% of them present only once. This clonotype was seen a few times. Antigen unknown. The length of the CDR3 is 16 residues. The ends lost 6 bases at V and 2 bases at J; junction bases unmatched: 9. Germline assignment: CDR1 SGHRS and CDR2 YFSETQ. The V and J genes are TRBV5-1 and TRBJ2-5; 11 bases are shared with TRBD2. The sequencing sample was made of PBMCs or a T cell subset sorted from them (not recorded which). The TCR sequence derives from a man aged 18 to 35 who had mild COVID-19 (a few samples of this study predate the infection). Cell type and time point are not known. The CDR3 is CASKTSGTYLQETQYF. In DNA form, the CDR3 reads TGCGCCAGCAAGACTAGCGGGACTTATTTACAAGAGACCCAGTACTTC.